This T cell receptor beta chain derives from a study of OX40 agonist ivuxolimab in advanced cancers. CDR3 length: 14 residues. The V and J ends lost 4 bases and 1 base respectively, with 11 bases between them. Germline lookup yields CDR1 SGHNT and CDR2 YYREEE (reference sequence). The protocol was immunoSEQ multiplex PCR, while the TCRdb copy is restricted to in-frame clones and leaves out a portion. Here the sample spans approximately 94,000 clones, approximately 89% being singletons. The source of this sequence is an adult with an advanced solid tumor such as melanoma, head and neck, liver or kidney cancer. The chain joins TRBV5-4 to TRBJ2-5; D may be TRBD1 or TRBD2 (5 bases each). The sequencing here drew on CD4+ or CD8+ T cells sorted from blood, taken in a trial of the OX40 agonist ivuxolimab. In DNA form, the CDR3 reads TGTGCCAGCAGCAGACCGGGACCCCAAGAGACCCAGTACTTC. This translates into CASSRPGPQETQYF.